Following are 6 T cell receptor beta chains from one sample sequenced in a study of human T cells and chemical hapten exposure. As for time point: pre-sensitization, week 0. Treatment in this sample: therapeutic diphenylcyclopropenone sensitization with weekly scalp DPC. TCRdb reprocessed the RACE reads via MiXCR and lists one record per CDR3 protein. The data hold more than 300,000 distinct CDR3 sequences, with less than 6.5% observed a single time. Sequencing used whole blood, obtained in connection with sensitization to the hapten diphenylcyclopropenone (DPC). The receptors derive from a woman in her forties or fifties with alopecia areata. Some clones in this sample may be carry-over from other donors' samples.

The chain joins TRBV6-5 to TRBJ1-6; TRBD1 matches 9 bases. The CDR3 sequence is 12 residues long. The junction had 7 bases not matched to a gene; V was cut back by 6 bases and J by 16 bases. Germline V gene lookup returns CDR1 MNHEY and CDR2 SVGAGI. The CDR3, as DNA: TGTGCCAGCAGAGGGACAGGGAGTACTCTCCACTTT. It codes for CASRGTGSTLHF.

This clonotype was observed a handful of times. V and J are TRBV7-9 and TRBJ1-4; D is perhaps TRBD1 (5 bases). Trimming pared 4 bases from V and 2 bases from J, leaving 17 bases between. CDR1 is SEHNR and CDR2 is FQNEAQ in the germline V gene (reference sequence). The CDR3 has 17 amino acids. The CDR3 spells CASSSRTPLQTNEKLFF. The CDR3 DNA reads TGTGCCAGCAGCTCCAGGACACCCCTGCAGACTAATGAAAAACTGTTTTTT.

The sample holds a few counts of this clonotype. This chain links TRBV3-1 with TRBJ1-5; D not resolved. The V and J ends lost 0 bases and 6 bases respectively, with 12 bases between them. Germline CDR1 reads LGHDT; CDR2 reads YNNKEL (reference sequence). The CDR3 loop spans 15 amino acids. CDR3 bases: TGTGCCAGCAGCCAAGATCGGGTACCGGGTCAGCCCCAGCATTTT. This sequence encodes CASSQDRVPGQPQHF.

This clonotype was counted a few times. This CDR3 reads CASSSGLAARGTQYF. CDR3 nucleotide sequence: TGTGCCAGCAGTTCGGGACTAGCGGCAAGAGGGACCCAGTACTTC. The chain links TRBV2 to TRBJ2-5, with 11 bases that match TRBD2. Germline V lookup: CDR1 SNHLY, CDR2 FYNNEI. CDR3 length equals 15 residues. After removal of 5 bases from V and 7 bases from J, the junction contained 9 bases not matched to a gene.

The V and J genes are TRBV2 and TRBJ1-5; no clear D gene. This CDR3 is built from 14 residues. V was clipped by 3 bases and J by 5 bases, with 11 bases between them. In germline, CDR1 is SNHLY, CDR2 FYNNEI. CDR3 sequence: CASSERRVDQPQHF. The CDR3 DNA is TGTGCCAGCAGTGAGAGAAGGGTAGATCAGCCCCAGCATTTT. The full variable domain, its missing parts supplied by reference TRBV2 and TRBJ1-5, is EPEVTQTPSHQVTQMGQEVILRCVPISNHLYFYWYRQILGQKVEFLVSFYNNEISEKSEIFDDQFSVERPDGSNFTLKIRSTKLEDSAMYFCASSERRVDQPQHFGDGTRLSIL.

This clonotype appeared many times. The chain employs TRBV10-3 and TRBJ2-1, with 11 bases that match TRBD2. Per the germline V gene, CDR1 is ENHRY and CDR2 is SYGVKD. CDR3 length: 13 amino acids. Trimming took 9 bases from V and 2 from J; bases not matched to a gene: 0. The CDR3 sequence is CAISGGAYNEQFF. The DNA of the CDR3 is TGTGCCATTAGCGGGGGGGCCTACAATGAGCAGTTCTTC.